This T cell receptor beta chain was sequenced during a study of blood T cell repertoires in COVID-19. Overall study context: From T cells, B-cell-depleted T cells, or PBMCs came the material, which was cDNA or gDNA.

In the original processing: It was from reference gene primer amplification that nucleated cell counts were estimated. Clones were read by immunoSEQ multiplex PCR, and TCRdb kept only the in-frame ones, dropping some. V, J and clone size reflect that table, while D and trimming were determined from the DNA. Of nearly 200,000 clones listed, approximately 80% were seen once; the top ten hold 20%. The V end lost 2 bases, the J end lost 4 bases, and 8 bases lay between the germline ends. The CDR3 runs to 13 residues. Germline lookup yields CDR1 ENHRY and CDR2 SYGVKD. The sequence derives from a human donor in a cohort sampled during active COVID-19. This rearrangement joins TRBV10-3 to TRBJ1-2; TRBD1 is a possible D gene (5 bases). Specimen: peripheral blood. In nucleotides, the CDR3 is TGTGCCATCAGTGAGACCGACAGCTATGGCTACACCTTC. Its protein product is CAISETDSYGYTF.